This T cell receptor (beta chain) was observed in a study of quantifying T cell responses using KT2 cells. Study information: RNA was reverse transcribed with TCR alpha and beta constant-region primers.

Study findings and constraints: KT2 sequence counts showed saturation when very many KT2 cells were spiked in.

KT2, a clone with a known TCR, was spiked into unfractionated PBMC. KT2 cells were mixed with fixed PBMC numbers at varying ratios. An oligo carrying a UMI was ligated to the cDNA 3' end. First-round PCR used roughly 4 cycles and beta primers RC1.1 and RC1.2 covering TRBC1 and TRBC2. Starting with the second PCR, alpha and beta TCR chains went through separate processing. TCRdb used MiXCR to reprocess the UMI-ligation and nested PCR reads, holding one entry per CDR3 protein. The sample lists around 56,000 distinct CDR3 sequences, around 12% occurring once. For this clonotype: Antigen unknown. One end of the junction fails to match germline, which may point to a read error.

Sequenced sample: PBMCs spiked with cells of the T cell clone KT2. This sequence originates from a human donor.

The chain's CDR3 is CSAELAGVTGELFF. The DNA of the CDR3 is TGCAGCGCTGAACTAGCGGGAGTAACCGGGGAGCTGTTTTTT. The chain uses TRBV29-1 and TRBJ2-2, with 11 positions matching TRBD2. Germline lookup yields CDR1 SQVTM and CDR2 ANQGSEA. The CDR3 length is 14 residues.